This T cell receptor beta chain was recorded in a study of T cells in Graves' hyperthyroidism and ophthalmopathy. V lost 3 bases and J lost 7; bases outside the gene matches: 6. The CDR3 is 14 amino acids. Germline CDR1 LNHNV, CDR2 YYDKDF (reference sequence). The TCR beta CDR3 regions underwent amplification using RNA transcripts as the source. Initially, a first-round RT-PCR of the TCR CDR3 employed the HTBI primer set. TCRdb called the multiplex PCR reads again in MiXCR, with one record for every CDR3 protein. The repertoire holds 550,000 to 850,000 distinct CDR3 sequences, with about 19% as singletons. This clonotype was seen ten or more times.

The clonotype was recovered from a woman aged 45-65 years with Graves' hyperthyroidism that later progressed to Graves' ophthalmopathy. The gene calls are TRBV15 and TRBJ1-2; TRBD1 agrees at 9 bases. Sequencing was done on a sample of blood. The CDR3 sequence is CATSRTRQGGGYTF. CDR3 nucleotide sequence: TGTGCCACCAGCAGGACAAGACAGGGGGGTGGCTACACCTTC.